The 11 T cell receptor beta chains listed next were all sequenced from one sample in a study of blood T cell repertoires in COVID-19. The assay was immunoSEQ multiplex PCR, and TCRdb's table has in-frame clones only and misses some. The profile shows 120,000 or so clones, around 80% of them singletons. Sequencing was carried out using peripheral blood. The receptors were sampled from a man aged 70 or older with acute or convalescent COVID-19.

In its sample, this clone was seen many times. The V call is TRBV19, the J call TRBJ1-5; possibly TRBD1 for D (6 bases). Germline V gene lookup returns CDR1 LNHDA and CDR2 SQIVND (reference sequence). Trimming pared 0 bases from V and 7 bases from J, leaving 16 bases between. The CDR3 consists of 16 residues. CDR3 sequence (DNA): TGTGCCAGTAGTATAGATCTCAACAGGGTCGGGCAGCCCCAGCATTTT. It codes for CASSIDLNRVGQPQHF.

The CDR3 loop reads CASSGGQALLGYTF. CDR3 DNA: TGTGCCAGCTCAGGGGGACAGGCCTTACTTGGCTACACCTTC. V gene TRBV18 combines with J gene TRBJ1-2, with TRBD1 matching 8 bases. The CDR3 loop spans 14 amino acids. V gave up 5 bases and J gave up 7 bases; unmatched junction bases: 9. From germline, CDR1 is KGHSH and CDR2 LQKENI.

V and J are TRBV6-6 and TRBJ1-5; the match to TRBD1 covers 7 bases. This CDR3 is built from 16 residues. V dropped 4 bases and J dropped 2; count of bases not matched to a gene: 8. CDR1 and CDR2 (germline): MNHNY, SVGAGI (reference sequence). CDR3 nucleotides: TGTGCCAGCAGTTCCCGGGGACAGATTGGCAATCAGCCCCAGCATTTT. Amino acids: CASSSRGQIGNQPQHF.

The CDR3 here is CSASRGALNTEAFF. CDR3 coding DNA: TGCAGTGCTAGTCGGGGGGCTTTGAACACTGAAGCTTTCTTT. The J gene is TRBJ1-1, the V gene TRBV20-1, with D possibly matching TRBD1 (6 bases). This CDR3 comprises 14 residues. With 3 bases removed from V and 0 bases from J, the gap between germline ends came to 11 bases. Per germline, CDR1 DFQATT and CDR2 SNEGSKA (reference sequence).

The V call is TRBV10-3, the J call TRBJ2-3, with 8 bases lining up with TRBD1. This CDR3 region has 15 residues. Germline V gene lookup returns CDR1 ENHRY and CDR2 SYGVKD. V shed 6 bases, J shed 4 bases, and the junction held 9 bases outside the gene matches. The CDR3 DNA sequence: TGTGCCATCAGGACGGACAGGGCGGCATCAGATACGCAGTATTTT. This sequence encodes CAIRTDRAASDTQYF.

The chain carries TRBV12-3 or TRBV12-4 and TRBJ2-3, with D possibly matching TRBD2 (5 bases). CDR3 size: 13 residues. V was pared by 5 bases and J by 4 bases, with 10 bases between. The DNA of the CDR3 is TGTGCCAGCAGTCTACTAGAATCAGATACGCAGTATTTT. Translation gives CASSLLESDTQYF.

V gene TRBV16 combines with J gene TRBJ1-6, with unresolved D. The V end was cut by 0 bases, the J end by 5 bases, with 20 bases between. Germline values: CDR1 KGHSY, CDR2 FQNENV. The CDR3 covers 19 residues. As DNA, the CDR3 is TGTGCCAGCAGCCAATCGGCCGGAATGGGAACGGGGAATAATTCACCCCTCCACTTT. It is translated as CASSQSAGMGTGNNSPLHF.

The chain links TRBV6-1 to TRBJ1-6; no clear D gene. CDR1 MNHNS and CDR2 SASEGT come from the germline V gene. This CDR3 spans 15 amino acids. With 1 base removed from V and 6 bases from J, the gap between germline ends came to 10 bases. The CDR3 DNA follows: TGTGCCAGCAGTGAAGGGCCCCGAACTAATTCACCCCTCCACTTT. Its translation is CASSEGPRTNSPLHF.

V usage is TRBV29-1 and J usage is TRBJ1-2; 7 bases match TRBD1. Germline V lookup: CDR1 SQVTM, CDR2 ANQGSEA. There are 12 residues in the CDR3. The ends lost 7 bases at V and 6 bases at J; junction bases unmatched: 8. In DNA, the CDR3 is TGCAGCGCTTCCCCCAGGGGGGATGGCTACACCTTC. Translated: CSASPRGDGYTF. The full variable domain, its missing parts supplied by reference TRBV29-1 and TRBJ1-2, is SAVISQKPSRDICQRGTSLTIQCQVDSQVTMMFWYRQQPGQSLTLIATANQGSEATYESGFVIDKFPISRPNLTFSTLTVSNMSPEDSSIYLCSASPRGDGYTFGSGTRLTVV.

V gene TRBV5-4 combines with J gene TRBJ2-7; weak D call: TRBD1 (6 bases). The CDR3 runs 14 residues. Trimming took 4 bases from V and 4 from J, leaving 15 bases between them. Germline-derived CDR1 and CDR2 are SGHNT and YYREEE (reference sequence). The CDR3 sequence is CASSKSGTQYEQYF. Written as DNA, the CDR3 is TGTGCCAGCAGCAAATCCGGGACACAGTACGAGCAGTACTTC. Complete variable domain (other parts from reference TRBV5-4 and TRBJ2-7): ETGVTQSPTHLIKTRGQQVTLRCSSQSGHNTVSWYQQALGQGPQFIFQYYREEENGRGNFPPRFSGLQFPNYSSELNVNALELDDSALYLCASSKSGTQYEQYFGPGTRLTVT.

This chain uses TRBV6-6 with TRBJ2-3; a possible D gene is TRBD1 (7 bases). V shed 2 bases and J shed 2 bases, with 14 bases lying between them. The CDR3 has 16 residues. CDR1 and CDR2 (germline): MNHNY, SVGAGI (reference sequence). The CDR3 here is CASSYRQGGITDTQYF. The CDR3 DNA reads TGTGCCAGCAGTTACAGGCAGGGGGGTATCACAGATACGCAGTATTTT.